The 10 T cell receptor beta chains below come from one sample, sequenced in a study of CD8+ T cells in alopecia areata. Extraction and reverse transcription of RNA yielded cDNA as the sequencing template. Sequenced by immunoSEQ multiplex PCR; TCRdb stores in-frame clones only, minus some. This table has about 110,000 clones, approximately 60% appearing once. The sample comprised CD8+ T cells sorted from blood. The receptors come from a human donor in good health.

This clone was detected only a few times. V and J are TRBV29-1 and TRBJ1-2; D call uncertain. The CDR3 totals 13 residues. The germline V gene has CDR1 SQVTM and CDR2 ANQGSEA. Between the trimmed V and J ends, which lost 2 bases and 5 bases, there was a span of 12 bases. CDR3 region: CSVEFSALYGYTF. In nucleotides, the CDR3 is TGCAGCGTTGAATTTTCCGCATTATATGGCTACACCTTC.

The chain couples TRBV25-1 to TRBJ1-2; no clear D. In germline, CDR1 is MGHDK, CDR2 SYGVNS. V was cut by 1 base and J by 6 bases, with 24 bases left in between. The CDR3 sequence is 18 residues long. The CDR3 is CASSESGPQVSFTDGYTF. The CDR3 DNA reads as TGTGCCAGCAGTGAATCTGGACCCCAAGTTAGTTTTACGGATGGCTACACCTTC.

V gene TRBV7-8 combines with J gene TRBJ2-2; D is possibly TRBD1 (6 bases). V lost 5 bases and J 3 bases, leaving 16 bases between the germline ends. The CDR3 extends over 16 amino acids. Germline CDR1 reads SGHVS; CDR2 reads FQNEAQ. CDR3 nucleotides: TGTGCCAGCAGCGCCATAACAGGGATGGACACCGGGGAGCTGTTTTTT. Amino acids: CASSAITGMDTGELFF. The complete variable domain, with remaining parts taken from reference TRBV7-8 and TRBJ2-2, reads GAGVSQSPRYKVAKRGQDVALRCDPISGHVSLFWYQQALGQGPEFLTYFQNEAQLDKSGLPSDRFFAERPEGSVSTLKIQRTQQEDSAVYLCASSAITGMDTGELFFGEGSRLTVL.

V usage is TRBV6-5 and J usage is TRBJ2-3; D may be TRBD1 (6 bases). Trimming took off 2 bases at V and 5 bases at J, with 14 bases between the two ends. Germline lookup yields CDR1 MNHEY and CDR2 SVGAGI. The CDR3 is 15 residues long. The CDR3 loop is CASSYTRQEEDTQYF. Written as DNA, the CDR3 is TGTGCCAGCAGTTACACTAGACAGGAGGAAGATACGCAGTATTTT.

There are a few counts of this clone. The chain employs TRBV29-1 and TRBJ2-1; 9 bases line up with TRBD2. The CDR3 loop spans 12 amino acids. Germline CDR1 reads SQVTM; CDR2 reads ANQGSEA. J lost 7 bases, V lost 6 bases, and 4 bases had no gene match. In nucleotides, the CDR3 is TGCAGCGTGGCGGGGGGGGATAATGAGCAGTTCTTC. This translates into CSVAGGDNEQFF.

On this clone: The junction differs from germline at one of its ends, possibly a read error. The CDR3 spells CASGEGSGTNYGYTF. Here the CDR3 DNA reads TGTGCCAGCGGTGAAGGGTCAGGGACTAACTATGGCTACACCTTC. The chain links TRBV2 to TRBJ1-2, with D maybe TRBD1 (5 bases). CDR1 and CDR2 from the germline V gene are SNHLY and FYNNEI. The CDR3 covers 15 residues.

The chain links TRBV13 to TRBJ1-1; 7 bases are a match to TRBD1. The trim removed 5 bases at V and 1 base at J, leaving 4 bases unmatched. CDR3 size: 14 residues. Germline V lookup: CDR1 PRHDT, CDR2 FYEKMQ (reference sequence). The DNA of the CDR3 is TGTGCCAGCAGCCCGGGACAGAAGAACACTGAAGCTTTCTTT. Translation gives CASSPGQKNTEAFF.

This clone was observed a few times. The chain combines TRBV6-6 with TRBJ2-3; D is possibly TRBD2 (6 bases). Germline V CDR1 and CDR2: MNHNY, SVGAGI (reference sequence). This CDR3 is built from 14 residues. V was pared by 10 bases and J by 5 bases, with 19 bases between. The CDR3 region is CAIWAGLAIDTQYF. CDR3 coding DNA: TGTGCCATTTGGGCTGGGCTAGCGATAGATACGCAGTATTTT.

The chain uses TRBV28 and TRBJ2-5, with D unclear. Deletions cut 4 bases from V and 3 bases from J, with 12 bases between. The CDR3 sequence is 14 residues long. Germline V lookup: CDR1 MDHEN, CDR2 SYDVKM. In DNA form, the CDR3 reads TGTGCCAGCAGTTCAATCGGGCCTGAAGAGACCCAGTACTTC. This codes for CASSSIGPEETQYF.

The rearrangement joins TRBV27 to TRBJ2-2, with a weak D call TRBD1 (6 bases). Germline V gives CDR1 MNHEY, CDR2 SMNVEV (reference sequence). Trimming stripped 6 bases from V and 6 bases from J, with 11 bases between. The CDR3 totals 13 residues. CDR3: CASSPQGPGELFF. The CDR3 DNA is TGTGCCAGCAGCCCACAGGGTCCCGGGGAGCTGTTTTTT.